Below are 13 T cell receptor beta chains sequenced from a single sample in a study of T cell repertoires in cytomegalovirus infection. A single record per CDR3 protein comes from TCRdb applying MiXCR to the reads. This sample yields 700,000 to 850,000 distinct CDR3 sequences, of which approximately 29% are seen a single time; 9.5% to 15% belongs to the top ten. What these receptors recognize is not known. This sample comprised cultured CD8+ T cells from PBMCs, obtained from culture after CMV antigen stimulation. These receptor sequences come from a human donor in good health (CMV status not recorded). Some clones in this sample may be carry-over from other donors' samples.

The rearrangement uses TRBV18 and TRBJ2-5; 7 bases align to TRBD1. CDR1 and CDR2 (germline): KGHSH, LQKENI. J gave up 2 bases and V 3 bases, and 6 bases lay outside the gene matches. The CDR3 extends over 15 amino acids. CDR3 in DNA: TGTGCCAGCTCACCGGGACAGAGAAGACAAGAGACCCAGTACTTC. Residues: CASSPGQRRQETQYF.

This chain uses TRBV20-1 with TRBJ2-3, with D possibly being TRBD1 (6 bases). Trimming shortened V by 3 bases and J by 4 bases, and 14 bases separated the two germline ends. The CDR3 runs to 14 residues. The V gene's germline CDR1 is DFQATT and CDR2 SNEGSKA (reference sequence). The CDR3 nucleotides read TGCAGTGCTAGTGAAGGGGGTACAGCAGATACGCAGTATTTT. Its protein product is CSASEGGTADTQYF.

The rearrangement uses TRBV11-2 and TRBJ2-7, with D hard to call. The CDR3 covers 13 residues. With 5 bases removed from V and 5 bases from J, the gap between germline ends came to 13 bases. Germline CDR1 reads SGHAT; CDR2 reads FQNNGV. CDR3 region: CASSPRTGNEQYF. DNA of the CDR3: TGTGCCAGCAGCCCCCGGACGGGCAACGAGCAGTACTTC.

This chain uses TRBV12-3 or TRBV12-4 with TRBJ2-5; D uncertain. V was clipped by 2 bases and J by 1 base, with 11 bases between them. CDR3 size: 15 residues. The CDR3 loop is CASSLSLHSQETQYF. In nucleotides, the CDR3 is TGTGCCAGCAGTTTAAGTCTCCACAGCCAAGAGACCCAGTACTTC.

This chain connects TRBV12-3 or TRBV12-4 to TRBJ2-3; 8 nucleotides align to TRBD1. CDR3 length: 18 amino acids. Trimming removed 0 bases from V and 1 base from J; junction bases left unmatched: 9. The CDR3 protein is CASSLAGTGSWGTDTQYF. The CDR3 DNA reads as TGTGCCAGCAGTTTAGCCGGGACAGGTTCTTGGGGCACAGATACGCAGTATTTT.

V and J are TRBV20-1 and TRBJ1-1, with D perhaps matching TRBD1 (5 bases). The CDR3 length is 14 residues. Germline V CDR1 and CDR2: DFQATT, SNEGSKA (reference sequence). The CDR3 sequence is CSAHYKVGVTEAFF. CDR3 DNA sequence: TGCAGCGCACATTACAAAGTGGGGGTAACTGAAGCTTTCTTT.

This clonotype came up once. This chain joins TRBV7-9 and TRBJ1-1; 10 positions agree with TRBD1. CDR3 length: 19 residues. Germline V lookup: CDR1 SEHNR, CDR2 FQNEAQ (reference sequence). Trimming cost V 1 base and J 3 bases; bases outside gene matches: 14. CDR3 loop: CASSLEGFVTGGLDTEAFF. In nucleotides, the CDR3 is TGTGCCAGCAGCTTAGAGGGGTTTGTGACAGGGGGCTTGGACACTGAAGCTTTCTTT. Filled out from reference TRBV7-9 and TRBJ1-1, the complete variable domain reads DTGVSQNPRHKITKRGQNVTFRCDPISEHNRLYWYRQTLGQGPEFLTYFQNEAQLEKSRLLSDRFSAERPKGSFSTLEIQRTEQGDSAMYLCASSLEGFVTGGLDTEAFFGQGTRLTVV.

The gene calls are TRBV12-3 or TRBV12-4 and TRBJ2-1; 11 nucleotides align to TRBD1. V lost 6 bases, J lost 8 bases, and 6 bases stayed unmatched. The CDR3 has 14 amino acids. CDR3 bases: TGTGCCAGCAGGGGACAGGGGGATTGGGATGAGCAGTTCTTC. Its protein product is CASRGQGDWDEQFF.

The chain recombines TRBV6-2 or TRBV6-3 with TRBJ2-1; unclear D gene. The germline gives CDR1 MNHEY, CDR2 SVGEGT. Trimming shortened V by 0 bases and J by 10 bases, and 7 bases separated the two germline ends. The CDR3 runs 12 residues. The CDR3 here is CASSYSATEQFF. In DNA, the CDR3 is TGTGCCAGCAGTTACTCGGCGACAGAGCAGTTCTTC.

This clonotype was detected many times. The V gene is TRBV15, the J gene TRBJ1-5, with D possibly TRBD1 on 5 matching bases. This CDR3 has 12 amino acids. V gave up 4 bases and J gave up 4 bases, with 5 bases separating them. Germline V CDR1 and CDR2: LNHNV, YYDKDF (reference sequence). CDR3 bases: TGTGCCACCAGCAAGGGGAATCAGCCCCAGCATTTT. Protein product: CATSKGNQPQHF.

This clonotype came up a few times. The genes are TRBV6-4 and TRBJ2-3; perhaps TRBD2 as D (5 bases). The CDR3 spans 13 residues. The germline V gene has CDR1 MRHNA and CDR2 SNTAGT. V was clipped by 0 bases and J by 6 bases, with 7 bases between them. In DNA, the CDR3 is TGTGCCAGCAGTGACTCGATAGCGGATACGCAGTATTTT. Translating it yields CASSDSIADTQYF.

The V call is TRBV7-2, the J call TRBJ2-5; 8 positions agree with TRBD1. Germline V CDR1 and CDR2: SGHTA, FQGNSA. Trimming removed 4 bases from V and 3 bases from J; junction bases left unmatched: 10. The CDR3 is 16 residues long. The CDR3 region has the DNA TGTGCCAGCAGCTCGAACAGGGGGTGGGTAGAAGAGACCCAGTACTTC. The encoded protein is CASSSNRGWVEETQYF.

This clonotype has a handful of counts. The germline gene is not matched at one end of the junction; a read error may be the cause. The chain joins TRBV7-7 to TRBJ2-1, with TRBD1 as a possible D gene (5 bases). CDR1 and CDR2 from the germline V gene are SSHAT and FNYEAQ (reference sequence). The CDR3 is 15 amino acids. For the CDR3, the DNA is TGTGCTAGCAGCTTAGCAGATACAGGAAACAATGAGCAGTTCTTC. Amino acids: CASSLADTGNNEQFF.